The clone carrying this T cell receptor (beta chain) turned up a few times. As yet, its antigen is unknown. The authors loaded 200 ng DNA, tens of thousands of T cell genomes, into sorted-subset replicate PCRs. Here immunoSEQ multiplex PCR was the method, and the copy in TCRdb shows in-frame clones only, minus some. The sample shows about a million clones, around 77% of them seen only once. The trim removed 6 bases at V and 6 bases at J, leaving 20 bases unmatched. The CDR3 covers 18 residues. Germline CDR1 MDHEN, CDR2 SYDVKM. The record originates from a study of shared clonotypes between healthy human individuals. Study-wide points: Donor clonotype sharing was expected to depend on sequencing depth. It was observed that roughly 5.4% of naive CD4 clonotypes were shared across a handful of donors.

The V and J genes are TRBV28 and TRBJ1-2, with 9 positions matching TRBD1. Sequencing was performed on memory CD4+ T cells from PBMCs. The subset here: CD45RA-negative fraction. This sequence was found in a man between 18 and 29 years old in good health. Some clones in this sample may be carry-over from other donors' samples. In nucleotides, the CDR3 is TGTGCCAGCAGCCAGCTGTCCCTACAGGGGGCCTCTATGGATGGCTACACCTTC. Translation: CASSQLSLQGASMDGYTF.